The clone carrying this TCR beta chain occurred a few times. As yet, its antigen is unknown. V was trimmed by 7 bases and J by 0 bases, leaving 10 bases between them. Germline lookup yields CDR1 ENHRY and CDR2 SYGVKD. This CDR3 comprises 14 residues. This record comes from a study of CD8+CD57+ T cells in acquired aplastic anemia. Study background: Healthy CD8+ samples averaged roughly 10 million reads.

TCR beta VDJ and CDR3 profiles were obtained from a genomic DNA template. TCRdb reanalysed the reads using MiXCR and keeps one entry per CDR3 protein. The table shows 40,000 or so distinct CDR3 sequences, with more than 75% occurring only once. Broader study findings: The number of CD8+ CDR3 sequences shared by patients and controls was under 35. Any difference that existed in CD8+ Simpson's diversity between patients and controls was not significant.

The sample was sorted CD4+, CD8+, or CD8+CD57+ T cells (not recorded which) from PBMCs. This receptor was taken from a human donor in good health, serving as a control. This chain uses TRBV10-3 with TRBJ1-3; no clear D gene. The CDR3 here is CAITGTRSGNTIYF. CDR3 DNA sequence: TGTGCCATCACAGGCACTCGCTCTGGAAACACCATATATTTT.